The entry below gives a single TCR beta chain sequence along with its context. Trimming at V came to 6 bases and at J to 1 base, leaving 6 bases not matched to a gene. There are 15 residues in the CDR3. The germline gives CDR1 SNHLY, CDR2 FYNNEI. The data originate from a study of blood T cell repertoires in COVID-19. Study processing details: Estimation of nucleated cell counts was performed using reference gene primer amplification. The repertoire was sequenced with immunoSEQ multiplex PCR; TCRdb's copy has only in-frame clones and lacks some. D and trimming come from the DNA, and the V and J calls and clone size come from that table. The sample shows roughly 130,000 clones, about 83% of them seen only once.

The rearrangement uses TRBV2 and TRBJ2-1; 7 bases line up with TRBD1. Input material: PBMCs or T cells enriched from blood (not recorded which). This receptor was identified in a woman between 45 and 65 years old with acute COVID-19. In nucleotides, the CDR3 is TGTGCCAGCAGGGCCGACAGGGCTTCCTACAATGAGCAGTTCTTC. As protein: CASRADRASYNEQFF. Looking up the rest from reference TRBV2 and TRBJ2-1 gives the full variable domain: EPEVTQTPSHQVTQMGQEVILRCVPISNHLYFYWYRQILGQKVEFLVSFYNNEISEKSEIFDDQFSVERPDGSNFTLKIRSTKLEDSAMYFCASRADRASYNEQFFGPGTRLTVL.